The 11 T cell receptor beta chains given below trace back to one sample, sequenced in a study of blood T cell repertoires in COVID-19. TCRdb keeps only in-frame clones here, not all; method: immunoSEQ multiplex PCR. The sample consists of hundreds of thousands of clones, approximately 91% of them appearing once. What was sequenced was peripheral blood. These receptors came from a woman aged 40 to 50 who had recovered from COVID-19.

The chain is built from TRBV15 and TRBJ2-1; a possible D gene is TRBD2 (5 bases). V lost 2 bases to trimming and J lost 5 bases, with 13 bases between them. The CDR3 loop spans 15 amino acids. Germline V gene lookup returns CDR1 LNHNV and CDR2 YYDKDF (reference sequence). The CDR3 nucleotides are TGTGCCACCAGCAGACCTACGGGAAGGCACAATGAGCAGTTCTTC. Translating gives CATSRPTGRHNEQFF.

About this clone: Other DNA sequences from this sample encode an identical CDR3 as well. The CDR3 sequence is CASSLSGGNGYTF. The CDR3, as DNA: TGTGCCAGCAGTTTATCAGGGGGCAATGGCTACACCTTC. This chain links TRBV28 with TRBJ1-2; 8 bases are a match to TRBD1. The CDR3 has 13 residues. Trimming removed 1 base from V and 6 bases from J; junction bases left unmatched: 1. Germline lookup yields CDR1 MDHEN and CDR2 SYDVKM.

This clone appeared a single time. The chain combines TRBV7-3 with TRBJ2-7, with D possibly matching TRBD1 (5 bases). CDR1 is SGHTA, CDR2 FQGTGA, per germline. V was pared by 5 bases and J by 0 bases, with 11 bases between. There are 14 residues in the CDR3. As DNA, the CDR3 is TGTGCCAGCAGCCCCCATAGGGGCTCCTACGAGCAGTACTTC. This encodes CASSPHRGSYEQYF.

The V call is TRBV7-2, the J call TRBJ2-7; TRBD2 agrees at 9 bases. Germline CDR1 is SGHTA and CDR2 is FQGNSA. J gave up 4 bases and V 5 bases, and 6 bases lay outside the gene matches. The CDR3 sequence is 14 residues long. Written as DNA, the CDR3 is TGTGCCAGCAGCCCGACTAGCGGCCAGTACGAGCAGTACTTC. Amino acid sequence: CASSPTSGQYEQYF.

Notes on this clone: The sample contains more than one DNA sequence encoding this CDR3. The chain couples TRBV7-2 to TRBJ1-1; 8 bases line up with TRBD1. The trim removed 6 bases at V and 4 bases at J, leaving 4 bases unmatched. Per germline, CDR1 SGHTA and CDR2 FQGNSA. The CDR3 has 13 residues. As DNA, the CDR3 is TGTGCCAGCAGTGGACAGGGTGGCACTGAAGCTTTCTTT. Translating gives CASSGQGGTEAFF.

The J gene is TRBJ2-7, the V gene TRBV11-1; perhaps TRBD2 as D (6 bases). Germline lookup yields CDR1 SGHAT and CDR2 FQDESV (reference sequence). The CDR3 contains 15 residues. With 1 base removed from V and 0 bases from J, the gap between germline ends came to 10 bases. DNA for the CDR3: TGTGCCAGCAGCTTAGTCGGGGGTATCTCCTACGAGCAGTACTTC. It specifies CASSLVGGISYEQYF.

CDR3 bases: TGCGCCAGCAGCCGGGACAGCGTGAACACTGAAGCTTTCTTT. It yields the protein CASSRDSVNTEAFF. V usage is TRBV5-1 and J usage is TRBJ1-1; 7 nucleotides align to TRBD1. The CDR3 extends over 14 amino acids. Germline V gene data show CDR1 as SGHRS and CDR2 as YFSETQ. Trimming at V came to 4 bases and at J to 0 bases, leaving 3 bases not matched to a gene.

This clone came up once. The chain joins TRBV3-1 (or the pseudogene TRBV3-2) to TRBJ1-4; 7 bases line up with TRBD1. Germline CDR1 is LGHDT and CDR2 is YNNKEL (reference sequence). The CDR3 totals 18 residues. V was pared by 3 bases and J by 4 bases, with 14 bases of the junction left unmatched. For the CDR3, the DNA is TGTGCCAGCAGCCATTCGAGGGGACAGTTGAATGGTAATGAAAAACTGTTTTTT. Encoded protein: CASSHSRGQLNGNEKLFF.

V is TRBV3-1 (or the pseudogene TRBV3-2) and J is TRBJ2-5; D possibly corresponds to TRBD2 (6 bases). V lost 4 bases and J lost 3, with 21 bases in between. The CDR3 length is 17 residues. The V gene's germline CDR1 is LGHDT and CDR2 YNNKEL (reference sequence). The CDR3 here is CASSPYGLSAAKETQYF. The CDR3 DNA sequence: TGTGCCAGCAGCCCCTACGGACTATCGGCGGCCAAAGAGACCCAGTACTTC.

This clone was seen only a few times. The CDR3 loop is CATSRDRPLGYEQYF. For the CDR3, the DNA is TGTGCCACCAGCAGAGATCGCCCTCTCGGCTACGAGCAGTACTTC. The chain links TRBV15 to TRBJ2-7; D is undetermined. Germline lookup yields CDR1 LNHNV and CDR2 YYDKDF (reference sequence). The CDR3 covers 15 residues. Trimming removed 0 bases from V and 3 bases from J, with 12 bases in between.

The V gene is TRBV6-5, the J gene TRBJ1-1; weak D call: TRBD1 (6 bases). The V gene's germline CDR1 is MNHEY and CDR2 SVGAGI. Trimming removed 5 bases at V and 4 bases at J, with 14 bases between. The CDR3 has 14 residues. CDR3 in amino acids: CASSPRGGGTEAFF. The CDR3 region has the DNA TGTGCCAGCAGTCCTAGGGGAGGGGGCACTGAAGCTTTCTTT.